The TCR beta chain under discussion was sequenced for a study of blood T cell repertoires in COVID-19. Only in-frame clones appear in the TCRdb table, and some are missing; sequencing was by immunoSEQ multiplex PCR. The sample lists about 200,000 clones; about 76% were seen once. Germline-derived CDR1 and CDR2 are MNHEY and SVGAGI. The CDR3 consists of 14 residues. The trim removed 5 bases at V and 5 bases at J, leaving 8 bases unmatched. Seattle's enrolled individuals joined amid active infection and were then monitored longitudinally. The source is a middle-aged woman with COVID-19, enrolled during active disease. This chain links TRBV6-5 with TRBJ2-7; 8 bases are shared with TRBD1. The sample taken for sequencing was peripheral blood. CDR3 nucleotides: TGTGCCAGCAGTCCAATCGGACAGGGCGACGAGCAGTACTTC. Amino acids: CASSPIGQGDEQYF.